This T cell receptor beta chain is from a study of regulatory T cells in long-lasting Graves disease. Study results and limitations: It was in persistent disease that TRBV28, TRBJ1-2 and TRBJ2-5 were favored.

Time point reported: newly diagnosed GD, antithyroid drugs for less than 3 months. Isolated PBMC RNA provided the starting material for the TCR library. Guidelines of the American Thyroid Association were used to diagnose Graves' disease. This clonotype has just a few counts. As yet, its antigen is unknown. V dropped 6 bases and J dropped 7; count of bases not matched to a gene: 20. Germline CDR1 is DFQATT and CDR2 is SNEGSKA (reference sequence). This CDR3 is built from 18 residues. Arm-PCR with iRepertoire HTBI primers amplified the CDR3 regions for these TCR beta libraries. TCRdb redid the calling of the multiplex PCR reads with MiXCR, one entry per CDR3 protein. The data show more than 300,000 distinct CDR3 sequences, around 15% seen once. These sequences were also reported in another study, on T cells in Graves' hyperthyroidism and ophthalmopathy. That work states: Recently diagnosed hyperthyroidism of less than 2 months' duration affected patients aged 18 to 65. The TCR CDR3 was amplified in a first-round RT-PCR using the HTBI primer set.

This chain uses TRBV20-1 with TRBJ1-5; TRBD1 agrees at 11 bases. The clonotype was recovered from a woman in her late teens or twenties with Graves disease. Sequences were derived from peripheral blood mononuclear cells (PBMCs), sampled at new diagnosis, from a patient treated with antithyroid drugs. CDR3 sequence reads: CSAFELGVGTGGSQPQHF. The CDR3 DNA reads as TGCAGTGCCTTCGAGTTAGGTGTAGGGACAGGGGGAAGCCAGCCCCAGCATTTT.